This entry is about one T cell receptor beta chain. Its antigen is not identified. Trimming took 6 bases from V and 10 from J; bases not matched to a gene: 7. The CDR3 is 14 residues long. The germline V gene has CDR1 DFQATT and CDR2 SNEGSKA (reference sequence). These data belong to a study of CD8 T cells in ankylosing spondylitis. General study points: Existing reports had already noted some motif variants in reactive arthritis synovial fluid and blood. Disease-associated clones were CD8+ and fairly uncommon in peripheral blood. Ankylosing spondylitis blood appeared to carry a characteristic TCR beta motif of roughly eight highly homologous variants.

TCRdb fed the 5' RACE reads into MiXCR, producing one record per CDR3 protein. The data contain approximately 540,000 distinct CDR3 sequences, about an eighth of them seen just once; the ten biggest clones take up around 7%. The chain couples TRBV20-1 to TRBJ1-6, with 12 bases that match TRBD1. The receptor was isolated from a male donor with ankylosing spondylitis. Source material: blood, either unsorted or a sorted T cell fraction (not recorded which). CDR3 in DNA: TGCAGTGCCAGGACCGGGACAGGGGGCTCACCCCTCCACTTT. It translates to CSARTGTGGSPLHF.